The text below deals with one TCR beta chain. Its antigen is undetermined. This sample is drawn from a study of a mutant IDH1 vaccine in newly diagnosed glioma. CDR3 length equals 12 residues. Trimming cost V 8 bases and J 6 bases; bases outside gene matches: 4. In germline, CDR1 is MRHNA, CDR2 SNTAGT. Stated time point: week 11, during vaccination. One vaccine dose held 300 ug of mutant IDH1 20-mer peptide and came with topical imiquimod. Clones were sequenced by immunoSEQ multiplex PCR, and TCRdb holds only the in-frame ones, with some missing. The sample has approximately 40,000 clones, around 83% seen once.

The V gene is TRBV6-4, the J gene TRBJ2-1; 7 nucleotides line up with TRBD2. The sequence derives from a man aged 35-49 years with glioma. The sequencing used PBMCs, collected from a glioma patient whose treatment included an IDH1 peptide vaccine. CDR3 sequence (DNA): TGTGCCAGCGGCCCTAGCGGCAATGAGCAGTTCTTC. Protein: CASGPSGNEQFF.